This TCR beta chain was recovered during a study of human T cells and chemical hapten exposure. From the RACE reads, TCRdb called clonotypes with MiXCR, one entry per CDR3 protein. Of about 400,000 distinct CDR3 sequences in the sample, roughly 6.3% were seen once. Time point given: patch test 2, 6 weeks after DPC sensitization. Stated treatment: therapeutic diphenylcyclopropenone sensitization with weekly scalp DPC. The ends were cut back, 4 bases at V and 5 bases at J, with 13 bases in the middle. Germline-derived CDR1 and CDR2 are SQVTM and ANQGSEA. The length of the CDR3 is 13 residues. This clonotype was seen many times.

The origin of this receptor is a woman between 18 and 30 years old with alopecia areata. Some clones in this sample may be carry-over from other donors' samples. This chain joins TRBV29-1 and TRBJ2-3; the D is unclear. The input for sequencing was whole blood, taken in connection with sensitization to the hapten diphenylcyclopropenone (DPC). CDR3 in amino acids: CSVAVSVRDTQYF. The CDR3 nucleotides read TGCAGCGTTGCGGTGAGCGTTCGAGATACGCAGTATTTT.